This T cell receptor (beta chain) was sequenced for a study of T cell responses to AZD1222 COVID-19 vaccine. In germline, CDR1 is SNHLY, CDR2 FYNNEI. The CDR3 sequence is 15 residues long. J gave up 8 bases and V 6 bases, and 11 bases lay outside the gene matches. Clones were read by immunoSEQ multiplex PCR, and TCRdb kept only the in-frame ones, dropping some. This sample has around 130,000 clones, with more than 80% found just once. The V gene is TRBV2, the J gene TRBJ2-1, with 9 bases matching TRBD1. The clonotype originates from an adult in good health. Here the sequenced sample was peripheral blood, taken on day 0 of AZD1222 vaccination. CDR3 sequence (DNA): TGTGCCAGCAGAGCCGGGACAGGGCTTAGGGATGAGCAGTTCTTC. Translation: CASRAGTGLRDEQFF.